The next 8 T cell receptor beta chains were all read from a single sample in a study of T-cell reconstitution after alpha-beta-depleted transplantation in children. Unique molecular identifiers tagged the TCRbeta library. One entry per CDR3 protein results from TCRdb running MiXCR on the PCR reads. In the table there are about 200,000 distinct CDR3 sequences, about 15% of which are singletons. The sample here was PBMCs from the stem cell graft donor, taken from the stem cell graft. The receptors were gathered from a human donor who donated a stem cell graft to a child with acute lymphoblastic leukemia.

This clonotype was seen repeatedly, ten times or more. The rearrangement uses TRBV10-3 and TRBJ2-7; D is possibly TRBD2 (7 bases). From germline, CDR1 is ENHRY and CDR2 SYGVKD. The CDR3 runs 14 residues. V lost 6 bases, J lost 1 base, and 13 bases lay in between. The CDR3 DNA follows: TGTGCCATCAGGCCAGGGGACTATTCCTACGAGCAGTACTTC. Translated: CAIRPGDYSYEQYF.

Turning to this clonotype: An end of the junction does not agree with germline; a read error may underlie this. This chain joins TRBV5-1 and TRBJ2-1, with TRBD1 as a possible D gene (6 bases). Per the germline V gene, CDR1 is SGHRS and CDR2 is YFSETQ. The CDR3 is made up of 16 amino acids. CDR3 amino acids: CGSSFGDTPSYNEQFF. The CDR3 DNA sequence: TGCGGCAGCAGCTTCGGGGACACGCCCTCCTACAATGAGCAGTTCTTC. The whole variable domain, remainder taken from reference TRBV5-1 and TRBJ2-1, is KAGVTQTPRYLIKTRGQQVTLSCSPISGHRSVSWYQQTPGQGLQFLFEYFSETQRNKGNFPGRFSGRQFSNSRSEMNVSTLELGDSALYLCGSSFGDTPSYNEQFFGPGTRLTVL.

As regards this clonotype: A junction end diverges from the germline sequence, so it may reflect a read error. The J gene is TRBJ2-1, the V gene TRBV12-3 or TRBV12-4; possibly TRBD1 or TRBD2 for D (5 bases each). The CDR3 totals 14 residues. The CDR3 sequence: CANSLGFGANEQFF. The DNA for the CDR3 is TGTGCCAACAGTTTAGGGTTCGGGGCCAATGAGCAGTTCTTC.

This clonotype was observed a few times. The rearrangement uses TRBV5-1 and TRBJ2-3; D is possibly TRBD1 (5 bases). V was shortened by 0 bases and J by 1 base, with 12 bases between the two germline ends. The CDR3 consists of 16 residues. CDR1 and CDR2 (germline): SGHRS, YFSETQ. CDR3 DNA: TGCGCCAGCAGCTTGGGGGTACAGGTCCGCACAGATACGCAGTATTTT. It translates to CASSLGVQVRTDTQYF.

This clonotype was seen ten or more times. The CDR3 protein is CSARTSGRGSEQFF. CDR3 nucleotide sequence: TGCAGTGCCAGGACTAGCGGGAGAGGTAGTGAGCAGTTCTTC. V and J are TRBV20-1 and TRBJ2-1; 13 bases fit TRBD2. With V trimmed by 6 bases and J by 9 bases, 8 bases remained unmatched. The germline V gene has CDR1 DFQATT and CDR2 SNEGSKA (reference sequence). There are 14 residues in the CDR3.

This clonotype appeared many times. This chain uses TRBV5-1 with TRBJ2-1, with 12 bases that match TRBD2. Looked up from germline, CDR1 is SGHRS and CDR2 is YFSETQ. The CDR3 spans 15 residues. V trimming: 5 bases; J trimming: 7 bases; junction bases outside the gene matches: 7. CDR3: CASRNLAGGANEQFF. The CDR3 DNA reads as TGCGCCAGCAGAAATCTAGCGGGAGGGGCGAATGAGCAGTTCTTC.

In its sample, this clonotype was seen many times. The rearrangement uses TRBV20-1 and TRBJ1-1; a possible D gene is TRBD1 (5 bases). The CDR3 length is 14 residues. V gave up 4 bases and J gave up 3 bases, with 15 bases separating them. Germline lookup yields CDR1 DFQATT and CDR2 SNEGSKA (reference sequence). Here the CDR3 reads CSATRGGGHTEAFF. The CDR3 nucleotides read TGCAGTGCTACAAGGGGCGGGGGTCACACTGAAGCTTTCTTT.

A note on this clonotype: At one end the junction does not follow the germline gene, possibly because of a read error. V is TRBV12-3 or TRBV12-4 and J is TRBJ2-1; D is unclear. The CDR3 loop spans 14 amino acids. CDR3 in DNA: TGTGCCAGCAGTGTTGAGGCCTCCTATAATGAGCAGTTCTTC. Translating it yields CASSVEASYNEQFF.